The clone carrying this T cell receptor (beta chain) was recorded once. Its antigen is not identified. The CDR3 consists of 13 residues. CDR1 and CDR2 (germline): MNHEY, SMNVEV (reference sequence). V was trimmed by 4 bases and J by 5 bases, leaving 11 bases between them. This sample is drawn from a study of T cell responses to AZD1222 COVID-19 vaccine. The method was immunoSEQ multiplex PCR; TCRdb's version includes in-frame clones alone and lacks a portion of them. The data show nearly 80,000 clones, about 84% seen once. Study results and caveats: The reported proportion of spike-specific TCRs targeting unmutated variant regions was nearly half.

The receptor was derived from an adult in good health. The rearrangement uses TRBV27 and TRBJ1-1; D is uncertain. The sample was peripheral blood, taken on day 0 of AZD1222 vaccination. In DNA form, the CDR3 reads TGTGCCAGCAGTTGGGCGGTATCGACTGAAGCTTTCTTT. Translated, it gives CASSWAVSTEAFF.